The 16 T cell receptor beta chains in this list originate from one sample, sequenced in a study of blood T cell repertoires in COVID-19. The data were produced by immunoSEQ multiplex PCR, yet TCRdb's version contains in-frame clones alone and is incomplete. The sample contains about 170,000 clones, 70% to 80% of which appear only once. Material for sequencing was PBMCs or T cells enriched from blood (not recorded which). The receptors here all came from a woman aged 70-85 years in a cohort exposed to, infected with or recovered from COVID-19 (not recorded which).

This clone was detected only a few times. The chain employs TRBV19 and TRBJ2-1, with D possibly matching TRBD2 (5 bases). Germline values: CDR1 LNHDA, CDR2 SQIVND (reference sequence). The V and J ends lost 8 bases and 8 bases respectively, with 16 bases between them. The CDR3 runs to 13 residues. Here the CDR3 DNA reads TGTGCCAGTCTGGACTTATACCGGGATGAGCAGTTCTTC. Translation: CASLDLYRDEQFF.

V gene TRBV4-1 combines with J gene TRBJ2-1; TRBD2 aligns across 10 bases. The CDR3 is made up of 17 amino acids. Per the germline V gene, CDR1 is MGHRA and CDR2 is YSYEKL. The J segment lost 2 bases and the V segment lost 3 bases, leaving 7 bases of the junction unmatched. For the CDR3, the DNA is TGCGCCAGCAGCCACCCTAGCGGGAGAGGAACCTACAATGAGCAGTTCTTC. Translated, it gives CASSHPSGRGTYNEQFF.

This clone was seen a handful of times. The chain carries TRBV20-1 and TRBJ2-2; D remains unclear. The V end was cut by 3 bases, the J end by 3 bases, with 8 bases between. Germline lookup yields CDR1 DFQATT and CDR2 SNEGSKA (reference sequence). This CDR3 has 13 residues. The CDR3 protein is CSASSRYTGELFF. The CDR3 bases are TGCAGTGCTAGTTCACGGTACACCGGGGAGCTGTTTTTT.

This chain links TRBV9 with TRBJ2-7, with 9 bases aligning to TRBD2. CDR3 length equals 15 residues. Per germline, CDR1 SGDLS and CDR2 YYNGEE. V shed 3 bases, J shed 6 bases, and the junction held 10 bases outside the gene matches. Here the CDR3 reads CASSAHSGRASEQYF. The CDR3 coding sequence is TGTGCCAGCAGCGCCCATAGCGGGAGAGCCTCCGAGCAGTACTTC.

This chain joins TRBV12-3 or TRBV12-4 and TRBJ2-1; tentatively, D is TRBD2 (6 bases). V lost 6 bases to trimming and J lost 10 bases, with 16 bases between them. The CDR3 spans 13 residues. CDR3 coding DNA: TGTGCCAGCAGCCGCGGGACTTTCGGGGAGCAGTTCTTC. As protein: CASSRGTFGEQFF.

This chain uses TRBV3-1 (or the pseudogene TRBV3-2) with TRBJ1-1; D might be TRBD1 (5 bases). Trimming took off 3 bases at V and 1 base at J, with 9 bases between the two ends. Germline CDR1 reads LGHDT; CDR2 reads YNNKEL (reference sequence). The CDR3 covers 14 residues. Here the CDR3 DNA reads TGTGCCAGCAGCCAGACCGGGGGGAACACTGAAGCTTTCTTT. Its translation: CASSQTGGNTEAFF.

This chain joins TRBV28 and TRBJ1-1, with D perhaps TRBD1 (6 bases). Looked up from germline, CDR1 is MDHEN and CDR2 is SYDVKM. V was cut by 5 bases and J by 1 base, with 11 bases left in between. CDR3 size: 14 residues. CDR3 sequence (DNA): TGTGCCAGCAGTCCCGGGACAACGAACACTGAAGCTTTCTTT. Protein sequence: CASSPGTTNTEAFF. The variable domain in full, with the rest retrieved from reference TRBV28 and TRBJ1-1, is DVKVTQSSRYLVKRTGEKVFLECVQDMDHENMFWYRQDPGLGLRLIYFSYDVKMKEKGDIPEGYSVSREKKERFSLILESASTNQTSMYLCASSPGTTNTEAFFGQGTRLTVV.

The sample holds one count of this clone. The chain recombines TRBV19 with TRBJ2-3, with 7 bases aligning to TRBD2. The CDR3 is 16 amino acids. V dropped 3 bases and J dropped 2; count of bases not matched to a gene: 8. Per the germline V gene, CDR1 is LNHDA and CDR2 is SQIVND (reference sequence). CDR3 coding DNA: TGTGCCAGTAGTATTGGGTGGACTAGTCCCACAGATACGCAGTATTTT. Residues: CASSIGWTSPTDTQYF.

The chain has TRBV19 and TRBJ2-2; TRBD1 agrees at 9 bases. CDR1 LNHDA and CDR2 SQIVND come from the germline V gene (reference sequence). The CDR3 covers 15 residues. V lost 7 bases and J lost 3; bases outside the gene matches: 6. CDR3 nucleotides: TGTGCCAGTACCAAAGGGGACAGGGACACCGGGGAGCTGTTTTTT. This encodes CASTKGDRDTGELFF.

This clone was counted a few times. J is TRBJ1-4 and V is TRBV10-3, with TRBD1 identical over 7 bases. J lost 7 bases, V lost 3 bases, and 11 bases had no gene match. Germline assignment: CDR1 ENHRY and CDR2 SYGVKD. The CDR3 covers 16 residues. CDR3 bases: TGTGCCATCAGTGACGACAGGGTGGGGCTGGGTGAAAAACTGTTTTTT. Amino acid sequence: CAISDDRVGLGEKLFF.

This clone was seen only a few times. V is TRBV5-1 and J is TRBJ2-5; D ambiguous. V lost 0 bases and J lost 0, with 6 bases in between. The CDR3 is made up of 14 amino acids. Germline assignment: CDR1 SGHRS and CDR2 YFSETQ. The CDR3 here is CASSLADNQETQYF. CDR3 sequence (DNA): TGCGCCAGCAGCTTGGCCGACAACCAAGAGACCCAGTACTTC.

The chain recombines TRBV9 with TRBJ2-1; D perhaps matches TRBD2 (6 bases). The length of the CDR3 is 17 residues. The germline V gene encodes CDR1 SGDLS and CDR2 YYNGEE. Trimming removed 4 bases from V and 4 bases from J, with 21 bases in between. The CDR3 reads CASSPRGSPGRYNEQFF. CDR3 bases: TGTGCCAGCAGCCCCCGAGGGTCCCCCGGGAGATACAATGAGCAGTTCTTC.

This clone is a singleton in its sample. The V call is TRBV5-6, the J call TRBJ2-7; D is uncertain. V was pared by 0 bases and J by 4 bases, with 14 bases between. CDR1 and CDR2 (germline): SGHDT, YYEEEE. The CDR3 has 15 amino acids. CDR3 sequence: CASSLAAMGRYEQYF. The CDR3 bases are TGTGCCAGCAGCTTGGCCGCTATGGGCAGGTACGAGCAGTACTTC.

The sample holds a few counts of this clone. The chain carries TRBV19 and TRBJ2-6, with a tentative D call TRBD2 (6 bases). The CDR3 consists of 16 residues. Germline values: CDR1 LNHDA, CDR2 SQIVND (reference sequence). V was clipped by 8 bases and J by 0 bases, with 14 bases between them. In DNA, the CDR3 is TGTGCCAGTTACCCGGGACTCCACTCTGGGGCCAACGTCCTGACTTTC. It codes for CASYPGLHSGANVLTF.

The chain couples TRBV28 to TRBJ2-1; 8 bases are shared with TRBD2. With V trimmed by 7 bases and J by 3 bases, 8 bases remained unmatched. In germline, CDR1 is MDHEN, CDR2 SYDVKM. CDR3 size: 15 residues. The CDR3 reads CASISQAGDYNEQFF. CDR3 bases: TGTGCCAGCATCAGCCAAGCGGGGGACTACAATGAGCAGTTCTTC.

The J gene is TRBJ2-5, the V gene TRBV28, with D perhaps matching TRBD2 (5 bases). V lost 4 bases and J 4 bases, leaving 13 bases between the germline ends. This CDR3 spans 14 amino acids. The germline CDR1 and CDR2 sequences are MDHEN and SYDVKM. In DNA form, the CDR3 reads TGTGCCAGCAGTTCCCCCCGGGGTGGAGAGACCCAGTACTTC. It is translated as CASSSPRGGETQYF.